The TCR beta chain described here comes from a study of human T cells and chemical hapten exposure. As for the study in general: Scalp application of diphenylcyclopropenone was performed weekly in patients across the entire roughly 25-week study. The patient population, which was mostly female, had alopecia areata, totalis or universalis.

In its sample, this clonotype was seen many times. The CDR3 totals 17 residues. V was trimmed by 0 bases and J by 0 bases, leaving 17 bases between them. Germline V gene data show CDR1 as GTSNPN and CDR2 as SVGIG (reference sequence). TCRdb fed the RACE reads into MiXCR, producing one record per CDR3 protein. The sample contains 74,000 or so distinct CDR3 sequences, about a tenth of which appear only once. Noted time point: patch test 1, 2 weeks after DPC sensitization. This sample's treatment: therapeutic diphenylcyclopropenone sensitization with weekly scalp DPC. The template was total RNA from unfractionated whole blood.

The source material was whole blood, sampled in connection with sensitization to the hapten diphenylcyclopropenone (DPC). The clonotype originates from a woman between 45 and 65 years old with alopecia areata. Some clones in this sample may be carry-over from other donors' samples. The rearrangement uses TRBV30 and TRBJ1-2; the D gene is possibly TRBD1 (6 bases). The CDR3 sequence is CAWSVTGRREANYGYTF. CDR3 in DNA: TGTGCCTGGAGTGTAACAGGGCGGCGGGAAGCTAACTATGGCTACACCTTC.